The sequence of this T cell receptor beta chain was determined in a study of molecular identifiers for immune sequencing clone quantification. TCRdb reprocessed the PCR reads via MiXCR and lists one record per CDR3 protein. The table has approximately 670,000 distinct CDR3 sequences, just under 20% seen once. Study-level findings and limits: Clones above 20 RNA copies held over 98% of effector molecules, under 1% in naive cells. Identical TCR molecules that share a barcode could lead to an underestimation of highly expanded clone sizes.

With RNA at 10%, 30% or 50%, naive CD8 libraries came from approximately 22,000 to 940,000 sorted cells. Naive CD8 T cells were FACS-sorted by CD8+CD4-CCR7+CD45RA+ markers. This clonotype was picked up many times. Its antigen is not known. The CDR3 spans 14 residues. J was trimmed by 4 bases and V by 5 bases; bases with no gene match: 5. The V gene's germline CDR1 is MDHEN and CDR2 SYDVKM. The sequence came from a human donor in good health. Some libraries in this study had Jurkat cell RNA spiked in. The chain uses TRBV28 and TRBJ2-5; 9 bases are a match to TRBD1. The sequenced sample consisted of naive CD8+ T cells from blood, with Jurkat cell RNA spiked in. This sample's subset: FACS-sorted CD8+CD4-CCR7+CD45RA+ naive T cells. The DNA of the CDR3 is TGTGCCAGCAGTATAGGGGACAGGGTAGAGACCCAGTACTTC. This codes for CASSIGDRVETQYF.